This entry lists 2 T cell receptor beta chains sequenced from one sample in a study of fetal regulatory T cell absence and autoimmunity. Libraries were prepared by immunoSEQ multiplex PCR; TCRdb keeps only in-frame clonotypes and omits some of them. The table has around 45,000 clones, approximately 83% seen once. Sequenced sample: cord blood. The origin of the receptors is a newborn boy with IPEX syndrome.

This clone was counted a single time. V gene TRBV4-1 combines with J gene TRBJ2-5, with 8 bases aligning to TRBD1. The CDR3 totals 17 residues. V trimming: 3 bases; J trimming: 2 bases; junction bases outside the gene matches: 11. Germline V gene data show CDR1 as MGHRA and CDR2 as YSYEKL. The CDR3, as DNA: TGCGCCAGCAGCCAGGGAACCGGGACAGGTTTTCAAGAGACCCAGTACTTC. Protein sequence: CASSQGTGTGFQETQYF.

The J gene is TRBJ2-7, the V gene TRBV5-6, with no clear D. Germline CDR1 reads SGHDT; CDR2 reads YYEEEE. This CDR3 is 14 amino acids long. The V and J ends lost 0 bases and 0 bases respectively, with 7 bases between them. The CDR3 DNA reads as TGTGCCAGCAGCTTGGACCCGGACTCCTACGAGCAGTACTTC. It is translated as CASSLDPDSYEQYF.